This is a list of T cell receptor beta chains from one sample in a study of shared clonotypes between healthy human individuals. Assay: immunoSEQ multiplex PCR; the TCRdb copy retains only in-frame clones and omits some. The sample consists of some 1,900,000 clones, about 95% of them appearing once. The sequencing input was naive CD8+ T cells sorted from blood. These receptor sequences come from a man between 18 and 35 years old in good health. CDR3s include the opening cysteine and the closing phenylalanine or tryptophan. The D gene is left open where the match is weak. Clone size is given for some rows only: seen once, a few or many times, or a class if the clone is expanded.

TRBJ2-2 TRBV18 . . CASSPEEDLNTGELFF TGTGCCAGCTCCCCCGAGGAGGACTTAAACACCGGGGAGCTGTTTTTT
TRBJ2-2 TRBV9 TRBD2 . CASSDLQGPGLDTGELFF TGTGCCAGCAGCGACCTTCAGGGGCCGGGACTAGACACCGGGGAGCTGTTTTTT
TRBJ2-7 TRBV4-3 . . CASSPGGFGSYEQYF TGCGCCAGCAGCCCCGGAGGGTTCGGCTCCTACGAGCAGTACTTC
TRBJ2-5 TRBV27 . . CASSPTWGTETQYF TGTGCCAGCAGTCCCACATGGGGGACGGAGACCCAGTACTTC
TRBJ1-2 TRBV7-2 . . CASSLASPRTADRYGYTF TGTGCCAGCAGCTTAGCTTCCCCCCGGACAGCGGATCGCTATGGCTACACCTTC
TRBJ2-1 TRBV28 TRBD2 . CASSEGLPPYNEQFF TGTGCCAGCAGTGAGGGACTACCACCGTACAATGAGCAGTTCTTC
TRBJ2-6 TRBV18 . . CASSPGVPGANVLTF TGTGCCAGCTCGCCCGGAGTCCCTGGGGCCAACGTCCTGACTTTC
TRBJ2-7 TRBV6-5 . . CASSYSAASSYEQYF TGTGCCAGCAGTTATTCCGCGGCCTCCTCCTACGAGCAGTACTTC
TRBJ2-1 TRBV6-5 . . CATSPDGYNEQFF TGTGCCACCTCCCCGGACGGTTACAATGAGCAGTTCTTC
TRBJ2-1 TRBV9 . once CASAEAAIYNEQFF TGTGCCAGCGCCGAAGCGGCGATCTACAATGAGCAGTTCTTC
TRBJ2-7 TRBV2 TRBD2 . CASIGGVAGLDNEQYF TGTGCCAGCATAGGGGGTGTCGCGGGACTAGATAACGAGCAGTACTTC
TRBJ2-5 TRBV27 TRBD2 . CASSWGGGGGETQYF TGTGCCAGCAGTTGGGGCGGGGGAGGCGGGGAGACCCAGTACTTC
TRBJ2-7 TRBV7-9 TRBD2 . CATSATHEQYF TGTGCAACTAGCGCGACACACGAGCAGTACTTC
TRBJ2-5 TRBV29-1 TRBD1 . CSVVGQGYF TGCAGCGTTGTGGGACAGGGCTACTTC
TRBJ1-3 TRBV27 . . CASSLSRNSGNTIYF TGTGCCAGCAGTTTATCTCGCAACTCTGGAAACACCATATATTTT
TRBJ1-5 TRBV6-6 TRBD1 . CASSDRAVNQPQHF TGTGCCAGCAGCGACAGGGCGGTCAATCAGCCCCAGCATTTT
TRBJ2-5 TRBV6-6 . . CASSYPPNQMPETQYF TGTGCCAGCAGTTACCCACCCAACCAAATGCCAGAGACCCAGTACTTC
TRBJ2-7 TRBV5-1 TRBD1 . CASSLTGTGKLEQYF TGCGCCAGCAGCTTGACCGGGACAGGGAAACTCGAGCAGTACTTC
TRBJ2-1 TRBV13 TRBD1 . CASSPGGNEQFF TGTGCCAGCAGCCCAGGGGGAAATGAGCAGTTCTTC
TRBJ2-7 TRBV11-2 . . CASSPSRAHEQYF TGTGCCAGCAGCCCAAGCAGGGCCCACGAGCAGTACTTC
TRBJ2-5 TRBV4-1 . . CASSQEASQETQYF TGCGCCAGCAGCCAAGAAGCCAGCCAAGAGACCCAGTACTTC
TRBJ2-1 TRBV19 . once CASSISGAPYNEQFF TGTGCCAGTAGTATCTCGGGGGCCCCCTACAATGAGCAGTTCTTC
TRBJ2-3 TRBV5-4 TRBD1 . CASSWDRGTDTQYF TGTGCCAGCAGCTGGGACAGGGGTACAGATACGCAGTATTTT
TRBJ1-1 TRBV2 . . CASSQGRLNTEAFF TGTGCCAGCAGCCAGGGGCGACTGAACACTGAAGCTTTCTTT
TRBJ2-1 TRBV15 TRBD2 once CATAGGSSYNEQFF TGTGCCACCGCGGGGGGGAGCTCCTACAATGAGCAGTTCTTC
TRBJ2-5 TRBV11-2 TRBD2 once CASSPQGLAGNQETQYF TGTGCCAGCAGCCCCCAAGGACTAGCGGGTAACCAAGAGACCCAGTACTTC
TRBJ2-7 TRBV5-1 . . CASSLGSGAPYEQYF TGCGCCAGCAGCTTGGGTTCGGGGGCGCCCTACGAGCAGTACTTC
TRBJ1-1 TRBV13 . . CASSLARTEAFF TGTGCCAGCAGCCTGGCCCGGACTGAAGCTTTCTTT
TRBJ1-2 TRBV7-9 . . CASSLSTRGLDGYTF TGTGCCAGCAGCTTATCTACTCGGGGGCTCGATGGCTACACCTTC
TRBJ2-7 TRBV27 TRBD2 . CASSPSSGGRSYEQYF TGTGCCAGCAGTCCTTCTAGCGGGGGCCGATCTTACGAGCAGTACTTC
TRBJ2-7 TRBV7-2 . . CASSLEAGSTYEQYF TGTGCCAGCAGCTTAGAAGCAGGGAGCACCTACGAGCAGTACTTC
TRBJ2-5 TRBV7-9 TRBD1 . CASSQQGGRETQYF TGTGCCAGCAGCCAACAGGGGGGACGGGAGACCCAGTACTTC
TRBJ2-7 TRBV4-1 TRBD1 . CASSQRGQGPYEQYF TGCGCCAGCAGCCAAAGGGGACAGGGTCCCTACGAGCAGTACTTC
TRBJ1-5 TRBV15 TRBD1 few CATNTGGDGTPQHF TGTGCCACCAATACAGGGGGTGATGGGACTCCCCAGCATTTT
TRBJ1-2 TRBV2 . few CASSAPGREKDGYTF TGTGCCAGCAGTGCCCCAGGGCGGGAGAAGGATGGCTACACCTTC
TRBJ2-7 TRBV7-9 TRBD1 . CASSPPFIGQGFHEQYF TGTGCCAGCAGCCCCCCCTTCATAGGACAGGGGTTCCACGAGCAGTACTTC
TRBJ2-7 TRBV10-3 TRBD2 . CAISERGLAGGSYEQYF TGTGCCATCAGTGAGCGGGGACTAGCGGGAGGGTCCTACGAGCAGTACTTC
TRBJ2-7 TRBV18 TRBD1 . CASSPPDRSSSYEQYF TGTGCCAGCTCACCACCGGACAGGTCGAGCTCCTACGAGCAGTACTTC
TRBJ2-2 TRBV9 . . CASSVALLGFVSNTGELFF TGTGCCAGCAGCGTAGCTCTTTTAGGTTTTGTCTCGAACACCGGGGAGCTGTTTTTT
TRBJ2-3 TRBV4-1 . once CASSQRPLGAGDTQYF TGCGCCAGCAGCCAACGTCCTTTGGGGGCAGGAGATACGCAGTATTTT
TRBJ1-2 TRBV7-8 TRBD1 . CASSFGQGSYGYTF TGTGCCAGCAGCTTCGGACAGGGGTCCTATGGCTACACCTTC